Below, 6 T cell receptor beta chains from the same sample are listed, as sequenced in a study of post-analysis software for immune sequencing data. Points from the study as a whole: TRBV5-6, TRBV5-1 and TRBV20-1 belonged to a set of roughly five TRBV segments that were more frequent in patients than controls.

The authors incorporated unique molecular identifiers into the TCR beta cDNA libraries. TCRdb analysed the PCR reads with MiXCR anew, one entry per CDR3 protein. The sample yields more than 500,000 distinct CDR3 sequences, about a third seen once. The antigens for these receptors are not known. Sequencing was carried out using blood. The receptors derive from a girl aged 2-17 years with multiple sclerosis.

This clonotype was detected only a few times. The V call is TRBV20-1, the J call TRBJ2-3, with D maybe TRBD2 (6 bases). Between the trimmed V and J ends, which lost 6 bases and 5 bases, there was a span of 21 bases. Germline CDR1 reads DFQATT; CDR2 reads SNEGSKA (reference sequence). This CDR3 spans 15 amino acids. The CDR3 sequence is CSARSGGQFVDTQYF. CDR3 DNA sequence: TGCAGTGCGAGGTCTGGAGGGCAATTCGTAGATACGCAGTATTTT.

This clonotype has more than one count but fewer than ten. The V call is TRBV7-2, the J call TRBJ2-3; the D is unclear. The CDR3 consists of 14 residues. The germline gives CDR1 SGHTA, CDR2 FQGNSA. V was pared by 5 bases and J by 6 bases, with 15 bases between. This CDR3 reads CASSGLGSWDTQYF. The CDR3 DNA reads TGTGCCAGCAGCGGCCTTGGGTCTTGGGATACGCAGTATTTT.

The chain uses TRBV7-9 and TRBJ2-2, with D possibly being TRBD1 (6 bases). This CDR3 region has 15 residues. CDR1 is SEHNR, CDR2 FQNEAQ, per germline (reference sequence). V dropped 3 bases and J dropped 3 bases, with 11 bases sitting between them. The CDR3 is CASSLAGVDTGELFF. The CDR3 DNA reads TGTGCCAGCAGCTTGGCAGGGGTGGACACCGGGGAGCTGTTTTTT.

The chain employs TRBV12-5 and TRBJ2-1; 9 nucleotides line up with TRBD2. Per the germline V gene, CDR1 is LGHNT and CDR2 is FRNRAP. The V segment lost 5 bases and the J segment 4 bases; nucleotides outside the gene matches: 21. The length of the CDR3 is 20 residues. DNA for the CDR3: TGTGCTAGTGGTCCGGACGCCGGGAATAGCGGGGGACCATCTTACAATGAGCAGTTCTTC. Residues: CASGPDAGNSGGPSYNEQFF.

This clonotype appeared a few times. V is TRBV12-3 or TRBV12-4 and J is TRBJ2-5; tentative D call: TRBD1 (6 bases). The ends were cut back, 4 bases at V and 5 bases at J, with 11 bases in the middle. There are 13 residues in the CDR3. The CDR3 DNA is TGTGCCAGCAGTTCCGGGACATGGGAGACCCAGTACTTC. Its protein product is CASSSGTWETQYF.

The rearrangement joins TRBV24-1 to TRBJ1-5; maybe TRBD1 (5 bases). The CDR3 totals 16 residues. Trimming cost V 6 bases and J 4 bases, with 18 bases left between them. Germline V gene data show CDR1 as KGHDR and CDR2 as SFDVKD. The CDR3 DNA follows: TGTGCCACCAGTAATTCGGATACAGGCTTGAATCAGCCCCAGCATTTT. Translation gives CATSNSDTGLNQPQHF.